These 27 T cell receptor beta chains were all obtained from the same sample, sequenced in a study of yellow fever vaccine responses in identical twins. One entry per CDR3 protein, called by TCRdb with MiXCR from the RT-PCR reads. The top ten hold 6.5% to 8.5% of the sample, which has roughly 18,000 distinct CDR3 sequences, under 80% seen once. The input for sequencing was T cells from blood (PBMCs), unsorted or a sorted subset (not recorded which), taken before or after yellow fever vaccination (not recorded which). The receptors come from a woman under 30 who received the yellow fever vaccine.

Only a few counts were recorded for this clonotype. The genes are TRBV11-1 and TRBJ2-1; possible D gene TRBD2, 6 bases. Looked up from germline, CDR1 is SGHAT and CDR2 is FQDESV (reference sequence). Trimming took 2 bases from V and 7 from J, leaving 18 bases between them. The CDR3 has 16 residues. CDR3 in DNA: TGTGCCAGCAGCTTACCTGTAGCGGACCTTGGGAATGAGCAGTTCTTC. Translating gives CASSLPVADLGNEQFF. Full variable domain (missing parts from reference TRBV11-1 and TRBJ2-1): EAEVAQSPRYKITEKSQAVAFWCDPISGHATLYWYRQILGQGPELLVQFQDESVVDDSQLPKDRFSAERLKGVDSTLKIQPAELGDSAMYLCASSLPVADLGNEQFFGPGTRLTVL.

The rearrangement joins TRBV5-1 to TRBJ1-1; 7 nucleotides match TRBD1. The CDR3 has 15 amino acids. Trimming at V came to 4 bases and at J to 4 bases, leaving 10 bases not matched to a gene. Germline V CDR1 and CDR2: SGHRS, YFSETQ. The CDR3 reads CASSPPGGTGTEAFF. The CDR3 bases are TGCGCCAGCAGCCCCCCAGGGGGGACGGGCACTGAAGCTTTCTTT.

This clonotype is termed large (0.1 to 1%). The J gene is TRBJ2-1, the V gene TRBV4-1, with 11 nucleotides matching TRBD2. From germline, CDR1 is MGHRA and CDR2 YSYEKL. The ends lost 4 bases at V and 8 bases at J; junction bases unmatched: 7. CDR3 length: 15 amino acids. CDR3 sequence reads: CASSRSGGALDEQFF. The CDR3 bases are TGCGCCAGCAGCCGTAGCGGGGGGGCCTTAGATGAGCAGTTCTTC.

This clonotype occurred a few times. The chain links TRBV29-1 to TRBJ2-1, with D uncertain. The germline CDR1 and CDR2 sequences are SQVTM and ANQGSEA. The CDR3 extends over 11 amino acids. With 4 bases removed from V and 8 bases from J, the gap between germline ends came to 9 bases. The CDR3: CSVGHLDEQFF. The CDR3 DNA is TGCAGCGTTGGGCATTTGGATGAGCAGTTCTTC.

V gene TRBV12-3 or TRBV12-4 combines with J gene TRBJ2-7; D uncertain. V lost 9 bases, J lost 3 bases, and 12 bases lay in between. The CDR3 covers 12 residues. CDR3 DNA: TGTGCCAGTTTGAGGCCCATCTACGAGCAGTACGTC. Protein: CASLRPIYEQYV.

The gene calls are TRBV4-1 and TRBJ2-3, with 7 bases lining up with TRBD1. The CDR3 has 18 amino acids. The germline CDR1 and CDR2 sequences are MGHRA and YSYEKL. After removal of 1 base from V and 1 base from J, the junction contained 11 bases not matched to a gene. The CDR3 region has the DNA TGCGCCAGCAGCCAAGTCGGTCTACAGGGGACGGGCACAGATACGCAGTATTTT. This translates into CASSQVGLQGTGTDTQYF.

The J gene is TRBJ1-3, the V gene TRBV28; D call uncertain. The germline CDR1 and CDR2 sequences are MDHEN and SYDVKM. V was trimmed by 10 bases and J by 0 bases, leaving 7 bases between them. The CDR3 loop spans 12 amino acids. CDR3 in amino acids: CATSSSGNTIYF. The CDR3 nucleotides read TGTGCCACCTCAAGCTCTGGAAACACCATATATTTT.

This clonotype was picked up a small number of times. The CDR3 DNA sequence: TGCAGCGTTGCGACAGGGGTGGAGACCCAGTACTTC. Translated: CSVATGVETQYF. The chain links TRBV29-1 to TRBJ2-5, with 8 bases that match TRBD1. V lost 4 bases, J lost 5 bases, and 3 bases stayed unmatched. Germline values: CDR1 SQVTM, CDR2 ANQGSEA. The CDR3 contains 12 residues.

A few counts support this clonotype. The chain couples TRBV3-1 to TRBJ2-2, with D unclear. V was pared by 1 base and J by 5 bases, with 2 bases between. CDR3 length equals 12 residues. Germline values: CDR1 LGHDT, CDR2 YNNKEL (reference sequence). This CDR3 reads CASSQGTGELFF. CDR3 nucleotides: TGTGCCAGCAGCCAAGGAACCGGGGAGCTGTTTTTT.

The rearrangement uses TRBV12-3 or TRBV12-4 and TRBJ2-5, with D possibly matching TRBD1 (7 bases). V was pared by 2 bases and J by 1 base, with 14 bases between. This CDR3 is built from 16 residues. The CDR3 nucleotides read TGTGCCAGCAGTTTATCCGCGGGACAGCCCCAAGAGACCCAGTACTTC. Amino acids: CASSLSAGQPQETQYF.

This clonotype has more than one count but fewer than ten. The chain couples TRBV2 to TRBJ2-6; D ambiguous. Germline lookup yields CDR1 SNHLY and CDR2 FYNNEI. V lost 3 bases, J lost 0 bases, and 3 bases lay in between. The CDR3 totals 14 residues. CDR3 coding DNA: TGTGCCAGCAGTGACCCCTCTGGGGCCAACGTCCTGACTTTC. It encodes CASSDPSGANVLTF.

In this sample, this clonotype turned up a few times. This sequence joins TRBV11-3 and TRBJ1-2; D gene ambiguous. Trimming cost V 5 bases and J 6 bases, with 13 bases left between them. Germline values: CDR1 SGHNT, CDR2 YENEEA. This CDR3 is 13 amino acids long. CDR3 coding DNA: TGTGCCAGCAGCAAGTCTCCCGGGGATGGCTACACCTTC. This gives the protein CASSKSPGDGYTF. The variable domain in full, with the rest retrieved from reference TRBV11-3 and TRBJ1-2, is EAGVVQSPRYKIIEKKQPVAFWCNPISGHNTLYWYLQNLGQGPELLIRYENEEAVDDSQLPKDRFSAERLKGVDSTLKIQPAELGDSAVYLCASSKSPGDGYTFGSGTRLTVV.

This clonotype was recorded a few times. This chain connects TRBV4-1 to TRBJ2-5; 8 positions agree with TRBD2. The trim removed 10 bases at V and 5 bases at J, leaving 12 bases unmatched. The V gene's germline CDR1 is MGHRA and CDR2 YSYEKL. The CDR3 covers 14 residues. This CDR3 is CAITTDGRGETQYF. In DNA, the CDR3 is TGCGCCATCACCACAGACGGGAGGGGGGAGACCCAGTACTTC.

The V call is TRBV5-1, the J call TRBJ2-2; 8 positions agree with TRBD1. Germline values: CDR1 SGHRS, CDR2 YFSETQ. The CDR3 contains 16 residues. The junction had 9 bases not matched to a gene; V was cut back by 1 base and J by 7 bases. As DNA, the CDR3 is TGCGCCAGCAGCTTGTATCAGGGGGCGAATGGCGGGGAGCTGTTTTTT. Translation: CASSLYQGANGGELFF.

In this sample, this clonotype turned up a few times. The chain carries TRBV29-1 and TRBJ2-1, with 8 bases fitting TRBD1. The CDR3 runs 12 residues. Germline loops: CDR1 SQVTM, CDR2 ANQGSEA. Trimming removed 7 bases from V and 9 bases from J; junction bases left unmatched: 8. The CDR3 DNA is TGCAGCGCCGGGCAGGGGGCGGGTGAGCAGTTCTTC. Its translation: CSAGQGAGEQFF.

The chain combines TRBV29-1 with TRBJ1-2; 7 bases are a match to TRBD1. The CDR3 has 11 residues. The ends lost 4 bases at V and 8 bases at J; junction bases unmatched: 4. Germline V lookup: CDR1 SQVTM, CDR2 ANQGSEA. The CDR3 DNA follows: TGCAGCGTTGGGGACAGCAGCGGCTACACCTTC. Translating gives CSVGDSSGYTF.

Comment on this clonotype: A junction boundary mismatches the germline segment, possibly from a read error. The chain is built from TRBV18 and TRBJ1-6, with D maybe TRBD1 (5 bases). CDR3 length: 15 amino acids. Germline values: CDR1 KGHSH, CDR2 LQKENI. As DNA, the CDR3 is TGTGCCAGCTCACTCCCGGGACGGTATACTTCACCCCTCCACTTT. It translates to CASSLPGRYTSPLHF.

This sequence joins TRBV20-1 and TRBJ2-1, with D perhaps TRBD2 (6 bases). The germline CDR1 and CDR2 sequences are DFQATT and SNEGSKA (reference sequence). V lost 6 bases and J lost 5, with 11 bases in between. The CDR3 runs to 12 residues. CDR3 in amino acids: CSAAGFNNEQFF. In DNA form, the CDR3 reads TGCAGTGCGGCGGGATTTAACAATGAGCAGTTCTTC.

This clonotype appeared a few times. The chain combines TRBV29-1 with TRBJ2-3, with a possible D match to TRBD2 (5 bases). Germline V gene lookup returns CDR1 SQVTM and CDR2 ANQGSEA. Trimming took off 7 bases at V and 0 bases at J, with 14 bases between the two ends. The CDR3 totals 14 residues. The CDR3 sequence is CSAIDYQSTDTQYF. For the CDR3, the DNA is TGCAGCGCAATAGACTACCAGAGCACAGATACGCAGTATTTT.

There are a few counts of this clonotype. The rearrangement joins TRBV5-5 to TRBJ2-3; 8 nucleotides match TRBD1. The CDR3 is 15 residues long. In germline, CDR1 is SGHKS, CDR2 YYEKEE (reference sequence). V lost 5 bases to trimming and J lost 3 bases; unmatched junction nucleotides: 8. CDR3 protein: CASSPRWTGTDTQYF. The CDR3 nucleotides read TGTGCCAGCAGTCCACGCTGGACAGGGACAGATACGCAGTATTTT.

V gene TRBV4-1 combines with J gene TRBJ1-6; TRBD1 is a possible D gene (5 bases). V was clipped by 0 bases and J by 10 bases, with 7 bases between them. The V gene's germline CDR1 is MGHRA and CDR2 YSYEKL. The CDR3 spans 13 residues. CDR3 sequence reads: CASSQEGRSPLHF. CDR3 DNA sequence: TGCGCCAGCAGCCAAGAGGGACGCTCACCCCTCCACTTT.

The chain is built from TRBV28 and TRBJ2-7, with unresolved D. Trimming took off 6 bases at V and 6 bases at J, with 24 bases between the two ends. Germline V lookup: CDR1 MDHEN, CDR2 SYDVKM. The CDR3 contains 16 residues. In DNA, the CDR3 is TGTGCCAGCAGGCCCCTTGACACCAATCAACCCGGCGAGCAGTACTTC. Amino acid sequence: CASRPLDTNQPGEQYF.

V and J are TRBV9 and TRBJ2-5, with 9 bases matching TRBD2. The V gene's germline CDR1 is SGDLS and CDR2 YYNGEE. The CDR3 spans 17 residues. V trimming: 4 bases; J trimming: 1 base; junction bases outside the gene matches: 11. The CDR3 bases are TGTGCCAGCAGCCCCCCCCGACTAGCGGTAGTCCAAGAGACCCAGTACTTC. Protein product: CASSPPRLAVVQETQYF.

The V and J genes are TRBV7-6 and TRBJ2-1; D call uncertain. Trimming removed 3 bases at V and 5 bases at J, with 2 bases between. CDR1 is SGHVS and CDR2 is FNYEAQ in the germline V gene. The CDR3 totals 11 residues. The CDR3 loop is CASSLDNEQFF. For the CDR3, the DNA is TGTGCCAGCAGCTTGGACAATGAGCAGTTCTTC.

V is TRBV29-1 and J is TRBJ2-1; D is perhaps TRBD2 (5 bases). This CDR3 comprises 13 residues. V was shortened by 4 bases and J by 1 base, with 8 bases between the two germline ends. CDR1 and CDR2 from the germline V gene are SQVTM and ANQGSEA. The CDR3 sequence: CSVGAVSYNEQFF. The CDR3 DNA follows: TGCAGCGTTGGAGCGGTTTCCTACAATGAGCAGTTCTTC.

V gene TRBV29-1 combines with J gene TRBJ2-3; weak D call: TRBD2 (6 bases). Germline assignment: CDR1 SQVTM and CDR2 ANQGSEA. The CDR3 loop spans 12 amino acids. Trimming took off 6 bases at V and 1 base at J, with 8 bases between the two ends. The CDR3 sequence: CSVTSGTDTQYF. The CDR3, as DNA: TGCAGCGTGACTAGTGGCACAGATACGCAGTATTTT.

This clonotype turned up a few times. J is TRBJ1-2 and V is TRBV18, with D maybe TRBD1 (5 bases). CDR3 length equals 17 residues. Trimming took off 1 base at V and 0 bases at J, with 15 bases between the two ends. Germline loops: CDR1 KGHSH, CDR2 LQKENI. CDR3 nucleotides: TGTGCCAGCTCACCACGCGACAGCTCTTCACCTAACTATGGCTACACCTTC. Its translation: CASSPRDSSSPNYGYTF.